The 17 T cell receptor beta chains below come from one sample, sequenced in a study of blood T cell repertoires in COVID-19. Repertoires were generated with immunoSEQ multiplex PCR, while TCRdb's copy carries only in-frame clones and drops some. The sample has roughly 170,000 clones, approximately 79% seen once. The sequencing sample was made of peripheral blood. The receptors derive from a woman aged 55-69 years with COVID-19, enrolled during active disease.

The chain is built from TRBV6-2 or TRBV6-3 and TRBJ2-1; TRBD2 matches 9 bases. The CDR3 length is 14 residues. The germline CDR1 and CDR2 sequences are MNHEY and SVGEGT. V lost 2 bases, J lost 8 bases, and 4 bases stayed unmatched. The CDR3 is CASSYMGLAHEQFF. CDR3 in DNA: TGTGCCAGCAGTTACATGGGACTAGCCCATGAGCAGTTCTTC.

V usage is TRBV29-1 and J usage is TRBJ1-3, with D uncertain. The V gene's germline CDR1 is SQVTM and CDR2 ANQGSEA. V dropped 4 bases and J dropped 0 bases, with 7 bases sitting between them. CDR3 size: 13 residues. In DNA form, the CDR3 reads TGCAGCGTTGCGGGTAGCTCTGGAAACACCATATATTTT. Amino acid sequence: CSVAGSSGNTIYF.

This clone was recorded only once. For the CDR3, the DNA is TGTGCCAGCAGCTCCTATAGCGGGAACGGGAATACGCAGTATTTT. It specifies CASSSYSGNGNTQYF. V and J are TRBV7-6 and TRBJ2-3; 8 positions agree with TRBD2. This CDR3 has 15 residues. V dropped 4 bases and J dropped 7; count of bases not matched to a gene: 10. The V gene's germline CDR1 is SGHVS and CDR2 FNYEAQ.

This chain links TRBV5-1 with TRBJ2-2; the D is unclear. The CDR3 length is 15 residues. Germline assignment: CDR1 SGHRS and CDR2 YFSETQ. Trimming removed 3 bases at V and 0 bases at J, with 9 bases between. The CDR3 is CASSSLDSNTGELFF. Here the CDR3 DNA reads TGCGCCAGCAGCTCTCTAGATTCGAACACCGGGGAGCTGTTTTTT.

This clone was found a few times. The V call is TRBV2, the J call TRBJ2-7; D is ambiguous. This CDR3 contains 14 residues. V was trimmed by 1 base and J by 4 bases, leaving 11 bases between them. Germline V CDR1 and CDR2: SNHLY, FYNNEI. The CDR3 reads CASSEGFAAYEQYF. DNA for the CDR3: TGTGCCAGCAGTGAAGGTTTTGCGGCTTACGAGCAGTACTTC.

The chain combines TRBV5-4 with TRBJ1-2, with 7 bases fitting TRBD1. From germline, CDR1 is SGHNT and CDR2 YYREEE (reference sequence). J lost 5 bases, V lost 3 bases, and 13 bases had no gene match. This CDR3 region has 16 residues. The CDR3 is CASSSPTGTEDYGYTF. Written as DNA, the CDR3 is TGTGCCAGCAGCTCACCAACCGGGACAGAGGATTATGGCTACACCTTC.

V is TRBV2 and J is TRBJ1-1; 8 bases agree with TRBD1. CDR3 length equals 14 residues. The V gene end was trimmed by 4 bases and the J gene end by 2 bases; junction bases not matched to a gene: 3. The germline V gene has CDR1 SNHLY and CDR2 FYNNEI. CDR3 sequence reads: CASSGDRLNTEAFF. The DNA of the CDR3 is TGTGCCAGCAGTGGGGACAGGCTAAACACTGAAGCTTTCTTT.

The chain links TRBV5-1 to TRBJ2-5, with 7 bases aligning to TRBD1. Trimming cost V 1 base and J 0 bases; bases outside gene matches: 9. This CDR3 is 17 amino acids long. The V gene's germline CDR1 is SGHRS and CDR2 YFSETQ. CDR3 in amino acids: CASSLPKRGPHQETQYF. CDR3 coding DNA: TGCGCCAGCAGCTTGCCTAAGAGGGGGCCGCACCAAGAGACCCAGTACTTC.

The J gene is TRBJ2-5, the V gene TRBV28, with D perhaps TRBD2 (5 bases). Germline V gene lookup returns CDR1 MDHEN and CDR2 SYDVKM. The CDR3 is 16 residues long. With 2 bases removed from V and 1 base from J, the gap between germline ends came to 14 bases. The CDR3 DNA sequence: TGTGCCAGCAGTTTAGTACCCCAAAGCGGCCAAGAGACCCAGTACTTC. This gives the protein CASSLVPQSGQETQYF.

The CDR3 sequence: CAWSVHRAGSDEQYF. CDR3 bases: TGTGCCTGGAGTGTACATCGGGCAGGGTCGGACGAGCAGTACTTC. This chain uses TRBV30 with TRBJ2-7; weak D call: TRBD1 (5 bases). Germline CDR1 is GTSNPN and CDR2 is SVGIG (reference sequence). This CDR3 is 15 amino acids long. Trimming removed 0 bases at V and 5 bases at J, with 17 bases between.

This clone came up a few times. The genes are TRBV5-1 and TRBJ2-1; 11 bases match TRBD2. Germline V gives CDR1 SGHRS, CDR2 YFSETQ. V lost 4 bases to trimming and J lost 6 bases; unmatched junction nucleotides: 9. This CDR3 region has 16 residues. CDR3 amino acids: CASSGKTSGSSNEQFF. CDR3 nucleotides: TGCGCCAGCAGCGGCAAAACTAGCGGGAGTTCCAATGAGCAGTTCTTC.

This chain uses TRBV5-1 with TRBJ2-5, with 8 bases lining up with TRBD2. CDR1 is SGHRS and CDR2 is YFSETQ in the germline V gene. The CDR3 has 14 amino acids. V lost 3 bases, J lost 0 bases, and 1 base stayed unmatched. CDR3 in DNA: TGCGCCAGCAGCTCGGGGGGGTACCAAGAGACCCAGTACTTC. Translating it yields CASSSGGYQETQYF.

The CDR3 coding sequence is TGTGCCAGCAGCCCTGGACTAGCGGGGGGTAATGAGCAGTTCTTC. Its protein product is CASSPGLAGGNEQFF. The rearrangement links TRBV28 to TRBJ2-1; 14 positions match TRBD2. Trimming removed 6 bases from V and 7 bases from J; junction bases left unmatched: 5. Germline lookup yields CDR1 MDHEN and CDR2 SYDVKM. CDR3 length equals 15 residues.

Remarks on this clone: The same CDR3 also results from other DNA sequences found in this sample. The chain has TRBV12-3 or TRBV12-4 and TRBJ1-1; D uncertain. The CDR3 runs 13 residues. V lost 3 bases and J 1 base, leaving 6 bases between the germline ends. The CDR3 loop reads CASSLGPNTEAFF. CDR3 sequence (DNA): TGTGCCAGCAGTTTGGGCCCGAACACTGAAGCTTTCTTT.

The chain recombines TRBV7-2 with TRBJ2-2, with D unclear. The CDR3 totals 14 residues. Trimming shortened V by 7 bases and J by 0 bases, and 9 bases separated the two germline ends. In germline, CDR1 is SGHTA, CDR2 FQGNSA. Here the CDR3 DNA reads TGTGCCAGCAAACTCACCGCGAACACCGGGGAGCTGTTTTTT. It is translated as CASKLTANTGELFF.

The chain recombines TRBV6-6 with TRBJ2-5, with TRBD1 matching over 8 bases. The CDR3 contains 16 residues. The ends lost 0 bases at V and 5 bases at J; junction bases unmatched: 8. CDR1 is MNHNY, CDR2 SVGAGI, per germline (reference sequence). CDR3: CASSYSKGRGRETQYF. The CDR3 nucleotides read TGTGCCAGCAGTTACTCGAAGGGCAGGGGGCGGGAGACCCAGTACTTC.

This sequence joins TRBV5-5 and TRBJ2-7, with a tentative D call TRBD1 (5 bases). V gave up 1 base and J gave up 4 bases, with 12 bases separating them. Germline values: CDR1 SGHKS, CDR2 YYEKEE (reference sequence). The CDR3 totals 14 residues. The CDR3 sequence: CASSLRAGMYEQYF. The CDR3 DNA is TGTGCCAGCAGCTTGCGTGCAGGGATGTACGAGCAGTACTTC.